This T cell receptor beta chain was found in a study of blood T cell repertoires in COVID-19. V lost 7 bases, J lost 0 bases, and 10 bases lay in between. The germline V gene encodes CDR1 LNHDA and CDR2 SQIVND (reference sequence). The CDR3 has 14 amino acids. Only in-frame clones appear in the TCRdb table, and some are missing; sequencing was by immunoSEQ multiplex PCR. The sample carries over 110,000 clones, 84% recorded once. The chain employs TRBV19 and TRBJ1-3; D remains ambiguous. This TCR was recovered from a middle-aged man in a cohort exposed to, infected with or recovered from COVID-19 (not recorded which). Sequenced: PBMCs or T cells enriched from blood (not recorded which). CDR3 in DNA: TGTGCCAGTAAGGTCGGGAGCTCTGGAAACACCATATATTTT. Translated, it gives CASKVGSSGNTIYF.